This entry describes one T cell receptor beta chain. The specificity of this receptor is unknown. No quality values exist for individual bases; no much larger clone is one base distant. V is reduced by 7 bases and J by 1 base, leaving a spacing of 4 bases between them. Taken from the germline V gene, the CDR1 and CDR2 loops are WSHSY and SAAADI. The CDR3 holds 11 amino acids from the cysteine to the phenylalanine. Just CDR3 DNA is preserved here, 33 bases in frame from base 1. To prepare the library, the immunoSEQ multiplex PCR assay was applied. A mixture of 60 forward primers for TCR Vbeta segments and 13 reverse primers for TCR Jbeta segments was used in the multiplex PCR. Amplification of the CDR3 region of rearranged TCR beta genes was performed with a multiplex PCR assay on genomic DNA. The Illumina HiSeq System was used to sequence the amplified TCR beta libraries as 87-base-pair reads. The study's own analysis went as follows. In a later analysis, tens of millions of unique TCR beta chains were counted across the approximately 640 repertoires, and roughly 11 million of these chains were shared by at least two donors. To remove PCR and sequencing errors, raw reads were error-corrected and collapsed into unique sequences using a nearest-neighbor algorithm that merged closely related sequences. Alignment of CDR3 sequences to IMGT reference sequences was used to assign V, D and J gene segments. For a sequence to be retained, at least a six-nucleotide match to both a V gene segment and a J gene segment was required. Rearrangements were classified as productive when the CDR3 lacked stop codons and remained in frame with V and J, and all other rearrangements were classified as non-productive. Following IMGT convention, CDR3 was defined as the stretch from the second conserved V-encoded cysteine up to the conserved J-encoded phenylalanine. The earlier analysis of 500 to 600 of the donors excluded sequences that lacked an unambiguous match to a single V gene segment. In an earlier analysis of about 590 of the donors, a V segment was called functional when productive rearrangements were above 56.7%, and segregating when the standard deviation between donors exceeded 5%. A statistical classification framework was developed to diagnose cytomegalovirus status using the catalog of TCR beta chain sequences. A later analysis assigned V and J genes by comparing TCR nucleotide sequences with IMGT/GENE-DB human TR gene sequences. A later analysis assigned CDR3 sequences and most-parsimonious VDJ recombination scenarios with the TCRdist pipeline. In a later analysis, each TCR beta chain was defined by its CDR3 amino acid sequence together with its V-gene family, and reads without a unique V-gene family were excluded. In a later analysis, 500 to 650 highly shared, low-generation-probability nucleotide sequences were removed to address suspected cross-contamination and a sequencing artifact. A later analysis calculated a clonal expansion index for each public chain from normalized within-repertoire ranks of inferred template counts. A later analysis computed generation probabilities with a VDJ recombination model fitted to out-of-frame rearrangements, and checked the results against IGoR. In a later analysis, TCR-TCR, TCR-HLA and TCR-CMV co-occurrence was scored with hypergeometric tests, and a repertoire-size bias correction was applied to TCR pairs. In a later analysis, false discovery rates were estimated by permuting HLA or CMV assignments 20 times. In a later analysis, co-occurring TCRs were grouped using DBSCAN, with TCRdist sequence similarity added in when clustering inside HLA-allele-positive subsets. For co-occurrence clustering, repertoires with fewer than 30,000 or more than 120,000 public chains were excluded, along with roughly 5 repertoires with anomalous nucleotide sharing. TCRdb retrieved this table from immuneACCESS and kept in-frame rearrangements only. Not all clones are present; in checked studies, unresolved V genes account for under half, and no reason is known for the remainder. V, J and clone size are taken as reported in that table, and D and trimming were inferred from the DNA itself. The sample table contains about 180,000 clones; only one count was recorded for about 77% of them. About 2.4% of the sample comes from the top ten.

The entry originates in a study of cytomegalovirus exposure and HLA in healthy donors (dated by TCRdb to about 2017). About the study as a whole: An earlier analysis of approximately 640 of the donors reported 250 to 350 Gb of sequence data and some 120 million unique TCR beta sequences from about 200 million T cells. An early release covering roughly 600 HLA-typed donors comprised 300 to 350 gigabases of sequencing data and around 85 million unique TCR sequences. Among the approximately 430 genotyped donors, 75% to 90% belonged to the genetic ancestry cluster associated with self-reported Caucasian donors. The study aimed to test whether cataloging public T cell receptors could reveal signatures of past pathogen exposure. The study profiled the T cell repertoires of hundreds of subjects by immunosequencing and related them to cytomegalovirus serostatus. In addition to the first cohort of 666 subjects, a separate validation cohort of approximately 110 different subjects was used. To predict cytomegalovirus infection status, the study brought together high-throughput TCR immunosequencing, statistical association of individual TCRs with disease status, and machine learning. A later analysis re-examined previously published TCR beta repertoires from about 700 donors and added high-resolution HLA genotyping to investigate patterns of TCR occurrence. Rather than using new phenotypic data, the later analysis identified candidate immune exposures from TCR beta sequences and from how often those sequences occurred across donors. An earlier analysis of more than 450 of the donors used high-throughput TCR beta sequencing to judge whether each TCR beta V gene segment behaved as functional or pseudogenic. Donor age, sex, ethnicity and CMV serostatus were compiled together with the repertoire data. In a later genetic analysis, genome-wide SNP genotypes for 398 of the 666 donors were used, and that subset was treated as a discovery cohort. Every repertoire in the discovery cohort had been generated on one and the same sequencing platform. HLA typing included class I and class II loci at four-digit resolution. Typing coverage differed by locus: A, B, C, DRB1 and DQB1 were typed in roughly 629-640 donors, DQA1 in 500 to 550, DPA1 in some 610, and DPB1 in just under 480. Four or five DR-DQ haplotypes were treated as single units for association and clustering because of strong linkage in the cohort. On average, roughly 200,000 unique TCR beta nucleotide sequences were sequenced per donor among a few hundred genotyped donors of the cohort, with around 19% of those sequences being non-productive.

The cohort comprised some 700 healthy bone marrow donors. At the time of sampling, all cohort members were nominally healthy, though unrecorded immune exposures were likely present. The donor was CMV seronegative and was included in the group of a few hundred seronegative cohort members. Each donor provided a peripheral blood sample, and peripheral blood mononuclear cells were used for TCR beta sequencing. Genomic DNA extraction from the blood cell samples was performed with the Qiagen DNeasy Blood Extraction Kit. The study at large found these results: A cluster of highly shared sequence variants was judged likely to be a technical artifact of the sequencing pipeline. For the cohort, immune exposure information was limited to CMV serostatus. An earlier analysis of approximately 590 of the donors showed that most TCR beta V segments appeared in productive rearrangements either about 87% or about 30% of the time, which broadly matched IMGT annotations. The study listed 150 to 200 TCR beta chains as associated with cytomegalovirus. An association between a missense DCLRE1C variant and V-gene and J-gene trimming of TCR beta chains was found in a later genetic analysis and replicated in an independent cohort. A further reported finding was that TCR beta sequences accurately predicted the HLA-A and HLA-B alleles for most subjects in the first cohort. In a later analysis, most CMV-associated TCR beta chains were found to appear HLA-restricted, with HLA associations seemingly driven largely by CMV exposure. Assigning TCR associations to individual alleles was difficult when HLA alleles, especially DR and DQ, strongly co-occurred. Specific HLA alleles were associated with roughly 16,000 TCR beta sequences at a false discovery rate of 0.05 in a later analysis. While some public TCRs were present in many individuals, most TCR sequences turned up only very rarely across donors. The classifier was reported to diagnose cytomegalovirus status with high specificity and sensitivity in both the original and validation cohorts. In a later genetic analysis, fewer N-insertions in productive TCRs were reported among donors in an Asian-associated ancestry cluster than the roughly 640-donor mean. Correlated functional status among segregating V segments might be attributable to linkage disequilibrium, but an unknown experimental factor could not be ruled out. Only TCR beta chains were sequenced in this cohort, and the absence of alpha or paired-chain data limited detectable features. A later analysis reported that several top co-occurrence clusters appeared linked to parvovirus B19, influenza, CMV and Epstein-Barr virus. Some IMGT-functional V segments, including TRBV6-2 and TRBV6-3, could not be told apart with the 87-base-pair reads, so those segments were excluded. A later analysis found that TCR association rates varied across HLA loci, with DRB1 alleles showing the most associated TCRs and HLA-C alleles the fewest. According to the authors, the approach could potentially be generalized to other disease states and immunological phenotypes. Because counts were too low, 15 to 20 rarely observed V segments, including chromosome 9 orphons, were left out of the earlier analysis of 500 to 750 of the donors. Three of the identified cytomegalovirus-associated TCR beta chains were confirmed in vitro to be specific for cytomegalovirus antigens. Because some donors lacked HLA typing at each locus, the association tests relied only on the typed subset. A later analysis found that HLA-associated TCR beta chains were more clonally expanded and had lower generation probabilities than equally common non-associated chains. Presence/absence analyses assumed roughly uniform sequencing depth across donors, an assumption that may not hold.

This receptor chain uses TRBV10-2 and TRBJ1-1; no D gene call is confident. The origin of this receptor is a man aged 60 to 75 in good health and CMV-seronegative. Sequenced material: PBMCs. Here the CDR3 is given as CASIRNTEAFF. The DNA is as follows: TGCGCCAGCATCAGGAACACTGAAGCTTTCTTT.